The clone carrying this T cell receptor beta chain has at least ten counts. The antigen remains unidentified. This record comes from a study of human T cells and chemical hapten exposure. Study observations and caveats: Alopecia affecting every donor means their immune response may not match healthy people's. With DPC sensitization, TCRs exceeding 1 in 1000 frequency showed no change.

Sample time point: patch test 1, 2 weeks after DPC sensitization. Treatment meaning: therapeutic diphenylcyclopropenone sensitization with weekly scalp DPC. Library construction involved attaching unique molecular identifiers to individual cDNA molecules, which allowed quantitative, reproducible TCR counting. TCRdb redid the calling of the RACE reads with MiXCR, one entry per CDR3 protein. The sample carries roughly 380,000 distinct CDR3 sequences, 4.8% recorded once. Germline CDR1 reads MNHEY; CDR2 reads SVGEGT. The CDR3 covers 14 residues. The germline V and J ends were trimmed by 4 bases and 4 bases, with 14 bases remaining between them.

The clonotype comes from a woman aged 50 to 60 with alopecia areata. Some clones in this sample may be carry-over from other donors' samples. The sequences come from whole blood, collected in connection with sensitization to the hapten diphenylcyclopropenone (DPC). The V call is TRBV6-2 or TRBV6-3, the J call TRBJ2-7; D tentatively reads TRBD1 or TRBD2 (5 bases each). The CDR3 region is CASSSPGPDYEQYF. The CDR3 nucleotides read TGTGCCAGCAGTTCCCCGGGACCGGATTACGAGCAGTACTTC.